This is a list of T cell receptor beta chains from one sample in a study of HIV-infected patients and healthy controls. In TCRdb, the 5' RACE reads were re-called with MiXCR into one record per CDR3 protein. The sample contains some 7,600 distinct CDR3 sequences, less than 12% of which appear only once. The source was blood, collected before antiretroviral therapy. The origin of the receptors is an adult with HIV infection. Each CDR3 is given with its conserved first and last residue. A D gene is named only where the DNA matches it firmly. A clone size is listed for some rows: how often the clone was seen (once, few, many), or a class if it is expanded.

TRBD1 | 16 | few | TRBJ1-5 | TRBV5-6 | CASSQRAGGDNQPQHF | TGTGCCAGCAGTCAGCGAGCAGGGGGAGACAATCAGCCCCAGCATTTT
TRBD1 | 15 | many | TRBJ1-5 | TRBV19 | CASTHRGGSNQPQHF | TGTGCCAGTACCCACAGGGGCGGGAGCAATCAGCCCCAGCATTTT
NA | 14 | many | TRBJ2-2 | TRBV27 | CASSPDVPSGELFF | TGTGCCAGCAGTCCAGACGTGCCGTCCGGGGAGCTGTTTTTT
NA | 14 | many | TRBJ2-5 | TRBV27 | CASRVRRGQETQYF | TGTGCCAGCAGGGTTAGACGGGGCCAAGAGACCCAGTACTTC
NA | 14 | few | TRBJ2-5 | TRBV7-2 | CASSSGGGHETQYF | TGTGCCAGCAGCTCGGGCGGGGGCCATGAGACCCAGTACTTC
NA | 15 | many | TRBJ1-6 | TRBV28 | CASSLKARFLTPLHF | TGTGCCAGCAGTTTAAAGGCAAGATTCTTGACACCCCTCCACTTT
TRBD2 | 12 | many | TRBJ2-5 | TRBV12-3/TRBV12-4 | CASSSGGGTQYF | TGTGCCAGCAGTTCGGGCGGGGGGACCCAGTACTTC
TRBD1 | 14 | many | TRBJ1-5 | TRBV12-3/TRBV12-4 | CASSFGQANQPQHF | TGTGCCAGCAGTTTTGGACAGGCGAATCAGCCCCAGCATTTT
NA | 15 | few | TRBJ2-2 | TRBV5-1 | CASSLSGANTGELFF | TGCGCCAGCAGCCTTAGCGGAGCGAACACCGGGGAGCTGTTTTTT
NA | 14 | medium-sized | TRBJ2-7 | TRBV4-3 | CASSQDWGGYEQYF | TGCGCCAGCAGCCAAGATTGGGGTGGCTACGAGCAGTACTTC
TRBD1 | 14 | few | TRBJ2-3 | TRBV29-1 | CSVDGDRAPNTQYF | TGCAGCGTTGATGGGGACAGGGCACCGAATACGCAGTATTTT
NA | 14 | many | TRBJ2-3 | TRBV11-1 | CASSFGGSTDTQYF | TGTGCCAGCAGCTTTGGCGGGAGCACAGATACGCAGTATTTT
TRBD1 | 17 | many | TRBJ1-2 | TRBV7-6 | CASSFSGQGFFRYGYTF | TGTGCCAGCAGCTTCTCAGGACAGGGATTCTTCCGTTATGGCTACACCTTC
NA | 14 | NA | TRBJ2-3 | TRBV3-1 | CASTTDWSTDTQYF | TGTGCCAGCACCACGGACTGGAGCACAGATACGCAGTATTTT
NA | 14 | NA | TRBJ2-7 | TRBV6-2/TRBV6-3 | CASSLIRTTYEQYF | TGTGCCAGCAGCCTTATCCGGACTACCTACGAGCAGTACTTC
TRBD1 | 14 | NA | TRBJ1-1 | TRBV7-9 | CASSRDRLSDEAFF | TGTGCCAGCAGCCGGGACAGGCTGTCGGATGAAGCTTTCTTT
TRBD1 | 15 | few | TRBJ1-5 | TRBV19 | CATTGGSYSNQPQHF | TGTGCCACAACAGGGGGCAGCTATAGCAATCAGCCCCAGCATTTT
TRBD1 | 15 | many | TRBJ2-5 | TRBV12-3/TRBV12-4 | CASSSGQGAGETQYF | TGTGCCAGCAGTTCAGGACAGGGGGCTGGCGAGACCCAGTACTTC
NA | 14 | many | TRBJ2-7 | TRBV27 | CASRPGLASYEQYF | TGTGCCAGCCGCCCGGGACTGGCCTCCTACGAGCAGTACTTC
NA | 13 | medium-sized | TRBJ1-5 | TRBV5-6 | CASSSRSNQPQHF | TGTGCCAGCAGCTCAAGAAGCAATCAGCCCCAGCATTTT
TRBD2 | 17 | many | TRBJ2-1 | TRBV6-2/TRBV6-3 | CASRPPKGSGGYNEQFF | TGTGCCAGCAGACCCCCGAAGGGGAGCGGGGGATACAATGAGCAGTTCTTC
NA | 16 | few | TRBJ1-6 | TRBV4-1 | CASSQEDSAGYSPLHF | TGCGCCAGCAGCCAAGAAGACAGTGCGGGGTATTCACCCCTCCACTTT
TRBD1 | 14 | many | TRBJ1-4 | TRBV7-9 | CASSPTGQNEKLFF | TGTGCCAGCAGCCCAACGGGACAGAATGAAAAACTGTTTTTT
NA | 14 | many | TRBJ2-1 | TRBV6-2/TRBV6-3 | CASSYSPGISEQFF | TGTGCCAGCAGTTACTCGCCAGGGATCTCCGAGCAGTTCTTC